This T cell receptor (beta chain) was identified during a study of cytomegalovirus exposure and HLA in healthy donors. CDR3 length equals 13 residues. The germline V gene encodes CDR1 MDHEN and CDR2 SYDVKM. The ends were cut back, 4 bases at V and 5 bases at J, with 11 bases in the middle. As concerns this clone: Its antigen is undetermined.

Findings and caveats of the study: In a later analysis, common viral pathogens appeared linked to several of the most significant clusters. A later analysis linked a missense DCLRE1C variant to TCR beta V- and J-gene trimming. An analysis was carried out later, and it reportedly showed fewer N-insertions in an Asian-associated ancestry cluster than the approximately 680-donor mean. An analysis done earlier found most TCR beta V segments productive about 87% or about 30% of the time.

A multiplex PCR was run with 60 Vbeta primers and 13 Jbeta primers. Assay used: immunoSEQ multiplex PCR; TCRdb lists only in-frame clones, some missing. The sample has about 150,000 clones, nearly 80% seen once. This TCR derives from a woman in her thirties or forties in good health and CMV-seronegative. What was sequenced was PBMCs. This chain connects TRBV28 to TRBJ1-1, with D perhaps matching TRBD1 (5 bases). The CDR3 DNA is TGTGCCAGCAGTTCAGGGCTTAAGACTGAAGCTTTCTTT. Protein sequence: CASSSGLKTEAFF.